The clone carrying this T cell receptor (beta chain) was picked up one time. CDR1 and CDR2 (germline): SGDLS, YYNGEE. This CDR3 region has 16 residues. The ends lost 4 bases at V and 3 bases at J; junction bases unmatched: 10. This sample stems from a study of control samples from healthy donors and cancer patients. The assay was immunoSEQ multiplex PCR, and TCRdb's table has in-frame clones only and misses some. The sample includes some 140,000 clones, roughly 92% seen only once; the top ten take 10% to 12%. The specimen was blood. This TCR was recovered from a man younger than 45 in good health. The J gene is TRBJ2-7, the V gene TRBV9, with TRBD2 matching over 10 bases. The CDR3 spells CASSPRAGGLLYEQYF. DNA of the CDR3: TGTGCCAGCAGCCCGCGAGCGGGAGGGCTCCTCTACGAGCAGTACTTC.